This T cell receptor (beta chain) was recovered during a study of blood T cell repertoires in COVID-19. The trim removed 3 bases at V and 5 bases at J, leaving 7 bases unmatched. Looked up from germline, CDR1 is MGHRA and CDR2 is YSYEKL. This CDR3 comprises 16 residues. Generated by immunoSEQ multiplex PCR, the TCRdb table keeps only in-frame clones and is missing some. This table has some 19,000 clones, almost 85% appearing once. The origin of this receptor is a man older than 75 with acute or convalescent COVID-19. The sample was peripheral blood. The V call is TRBV4-1, the J call TRBJ1-3, with 10 bases that match TRBD1. CDR3 sequence (DNA): TGCGCCAGCAGCCAGGACAGGGGGATGGTTAGAAACACCATATATTTT. It encodes CASSQDRGMVRNTIYF.